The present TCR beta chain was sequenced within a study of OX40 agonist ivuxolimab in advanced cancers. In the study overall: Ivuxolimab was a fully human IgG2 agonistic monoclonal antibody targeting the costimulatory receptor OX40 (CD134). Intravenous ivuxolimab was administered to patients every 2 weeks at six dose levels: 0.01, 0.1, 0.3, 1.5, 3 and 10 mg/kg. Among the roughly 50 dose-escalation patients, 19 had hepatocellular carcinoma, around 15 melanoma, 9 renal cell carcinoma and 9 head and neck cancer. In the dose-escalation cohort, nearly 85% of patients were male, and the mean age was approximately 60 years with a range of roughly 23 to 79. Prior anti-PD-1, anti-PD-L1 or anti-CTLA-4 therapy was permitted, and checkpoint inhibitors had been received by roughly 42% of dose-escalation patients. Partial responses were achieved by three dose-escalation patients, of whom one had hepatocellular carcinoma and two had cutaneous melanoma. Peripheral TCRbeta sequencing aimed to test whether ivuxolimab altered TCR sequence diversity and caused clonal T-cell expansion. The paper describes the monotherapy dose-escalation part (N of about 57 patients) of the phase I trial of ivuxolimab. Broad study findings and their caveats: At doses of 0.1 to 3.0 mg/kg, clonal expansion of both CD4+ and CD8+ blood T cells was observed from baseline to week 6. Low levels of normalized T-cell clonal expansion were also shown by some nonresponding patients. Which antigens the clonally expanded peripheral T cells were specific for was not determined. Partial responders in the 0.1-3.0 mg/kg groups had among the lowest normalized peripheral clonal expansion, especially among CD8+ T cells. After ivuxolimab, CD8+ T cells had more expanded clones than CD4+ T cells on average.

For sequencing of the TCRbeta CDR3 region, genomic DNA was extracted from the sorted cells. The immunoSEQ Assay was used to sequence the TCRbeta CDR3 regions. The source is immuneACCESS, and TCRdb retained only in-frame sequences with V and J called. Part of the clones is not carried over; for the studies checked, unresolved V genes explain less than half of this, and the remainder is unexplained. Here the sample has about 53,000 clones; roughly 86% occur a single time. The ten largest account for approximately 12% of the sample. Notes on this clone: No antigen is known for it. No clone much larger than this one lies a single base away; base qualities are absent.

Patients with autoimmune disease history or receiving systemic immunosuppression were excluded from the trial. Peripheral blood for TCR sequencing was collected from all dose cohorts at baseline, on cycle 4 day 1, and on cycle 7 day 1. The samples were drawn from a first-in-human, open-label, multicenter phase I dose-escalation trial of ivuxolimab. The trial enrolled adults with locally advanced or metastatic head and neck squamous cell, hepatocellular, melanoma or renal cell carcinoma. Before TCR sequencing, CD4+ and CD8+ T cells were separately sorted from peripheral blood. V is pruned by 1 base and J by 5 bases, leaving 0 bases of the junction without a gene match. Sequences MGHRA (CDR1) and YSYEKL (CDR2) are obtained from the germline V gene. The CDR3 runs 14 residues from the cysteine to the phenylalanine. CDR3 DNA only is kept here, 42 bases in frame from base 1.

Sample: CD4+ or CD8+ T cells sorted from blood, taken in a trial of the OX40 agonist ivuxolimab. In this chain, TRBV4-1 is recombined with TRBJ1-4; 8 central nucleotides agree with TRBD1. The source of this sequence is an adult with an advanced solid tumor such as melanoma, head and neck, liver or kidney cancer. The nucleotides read TGCGCCAGCAGCCAAGGGACAGGGAATGAAAAACTGTTTTTT. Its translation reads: CASSQGTGNEKLFF.